This passage covers 2 T cell receptor beta chains from one sample sequenced in a study of blood T cell repertoires in COVID-19 (dated by TCRdb to 2019 to 2021). The receptor library was made with the immunoSEQ multiplex PCR assay. TCRdb holds this immuneACCESS table with in-frame rearrangements only. Some clones are missing; in checked studies, unresolved V genes explain under half, and the rest has no known cause. In all, the sample holds approximately 250,000 clones, and 84% of those were seen once. Of the sample, 2% to 2.5% is held by the ten largest clones. Sample: peripheral blood. These receptors all stem from a man aged 35-49 years who had recovered from COVID-19.

The chain carries TRBV27 and TRBJ2-7, with D possibly TRBD2 on 5 matching bases. Germline CDR1 and CDR2: MNHEY and SMNVEV (reference sequence). The CDR3 has 15 residues. The V and J ends lost 8 bases and 0 bases respectively, with 17 bases between them. The CDR3 here is CASSLEEGSSYEQYF. The CDR3 DNA is TGTGCCAGCTCCTTGGAGGAAGGATCCTCCTACGAGCAGTACTTC.

This clone was recorded once. The chain employs TRBV5-6 and TRBJ2-1, with TRBD2 as a possible D gene (5 bases). V lost 3 bases to trimming and J lost 0 bases, with 10 bases between them. The CDR3 spans 15 residues. CDR1 is SGHDT, CDR2 YYEEEE, per germline. CDR3 sequence: CASSSGINSYNEQFF. DNA for the CDR3: TGTGCCAGCAGCTCGGGAATCAACTCCTACAATGAGCAGTTCTTC.